This entry features one T cell receptor beta chain sequence. Its antigen target is currently unknown. No base quality information exists; no much larger clone differs at one position. The data were taken from a study of shared clonotypes between healthy human individuals (dated by TCRdb to 2018 to 2021). With respect to the entire study: The cohort comprised a couple of women and a few men aged 18 to 49 years. Between about 0.8 and 9 billion PBMCs per donor were obtained by leukapheresis. To increase sequencing depth and limit assay-specific biases, TCR repertoire library preparation and sequencing were carried out by different laboratories using diverse techniques. The study deeply sequenced blood TCR repertoires of five healthy adults to estimate repertoire size and the extent of clonotype sharing between individuals. Per donor, three plates each were used for CD4 naive and CD4 memory, two for CD8 naive, and one for CD8 memory.

On the study overall, not on this receptor specifically: When a handful of donors were compared, the shared fraction of clonotypes was about 5% for naive CD4, 3.5% to 4% for naive CD8, 2% to 2.5% for memory CD4, and less than 0.5% for memory CD8. Sampling was restricted to blood, and TCR repertoires in tissues likely differ from the TCR repertoires found in blood. Incomplete sequencing was indicated by rarefaction of sorted-subset datasets, despite the large sequencing depth. Because the study included a small number of donors, the genetic and exposure-history diversity represented was limited. Larger estimated clonotype richness was generally found for naive subsets than for memory subsets. Higher generation probabilities were observed for clonotypes shared by all four sorted-subset donors than for non-shared clonotypes. Pairwise subsampling indicated that sequencing depth was expected to affect the degree of clonotype sharing among donors.

CD8 naive samples consisted of CD45RO-negative cells that were positively selected for CCR7, yielding a CD45RA+CCR7+ population without TemRA cells. The donors were healthy, HIV-negative adults who had no recently reported acute infections or vaccinations. Only Caucasian adults living in Nashville, Tennessee, USA were represented among the donors. Blood was obtained by leukapheresis, after which PBMCs were separated by Ficoll-Histopaque density gradient centrifugation and cryopreserved in liquid nitrogen vapor phase. Purity and quantity of every magnetically sorted T cell population were checked by analytical flow cytometry. Each sorted fraction had its genomic DNA isolated and then quantified by UV absorbance on a Nanodrop 2000c. TCR CDR3 regions were amplified from genomic DNA by multiplex PCR using the deep immunoSEQ assay. For each cell subset, the extracted genomic DNA was distributed evenly across all wells of several immunoSEQ 96-well plates, and each plate served as one replicate. For sorted subsets, 150 to 250 ng genomic DNA, equal to about 30,000 T cell genomes, was loaded into each replicate PCR. Purified libraries were quantified with a Qubit 3.0 fluorometer, sized on a Bioanalyzer 2100, and re-quantified with the KAPA Library Quantification kit. Each immunoSEQ 96-well plate was sequenced on its own single-read 150-cycle Illumina NextSeq 550 flow cell. In the paper's pipeline: Because the immunoSEQ output included only junctional sequences and no quality scores, the filtering could not be the same as the filtering used for full-length reads. To assign V/J genes and CDR3, sequences were annotated using PyIR, a Python wrapper for IgBLAST v1.9, with IMGT germline references. Reads with weak V/J assignments (E-value above 1e-6), missing CDR3, stop codons, out-of-frame junctions, or ambiguous translated residues were removed. V3J clonotypes were defined as sequences sharing the same inferred V gene, J gene, and CDR3 amino acid sequence. The percentage overlap between two repertoires was calculated by dividing the number of shared unique clonotypes by the size of the smaller repertoire. Repertoire richness was assessed with RTK rarefaction, the Chao1 estimator, and Recon v2.1 estimates of unobserved clonotypes. Generation probabilities for all TCRbeta clonotypes obtained by the gDNA method from a few donors were computed using OLGA. In its TCRdb copy, this immuneACCESS table keeps in-frame sequences only and misses some clones. Where compared with another copy, unresolved V genes explain less than half of these, and the others have no known cause. The DNA was the basis for D and trimming; V, J and clone size are from that table. Present in this sample are about 2.1 million clones, 90% to 95% of which were seen just once. In total, the top ten clones hold under 2% of the sample.

This TCR was recovered from a man between 18 and 29 years old in good health. Some clones in this sample may be carry-over from other donors' samples. Sequencing used naive CD8+ T cells from PBMCs. The cell subset or site label, as the study defines it: CD45RA+CCR7+.

This receptor has the CDR3 CASSLEAVAARYTF. The bases read TGTGCCAGCAGTTTGGAGGCAGTCGCTGCTCGCTACACCTTC. Recombination joined TRBV28 with TRBJ1-2, with the D gene not confidently named. CDR1 and CDR2 are drawn from the germline V gene: MDHEN, SYDVKM. V is pared back by 3 bases and J by 9 bases, with 17 bases lying between the germline termini. From the cysteine up to the phenylalanine, the CDR3 has a length of 14 residues. Only the CDR3 portion is preserved as DNA: 42 bases, with reading frame beginning at the first base.